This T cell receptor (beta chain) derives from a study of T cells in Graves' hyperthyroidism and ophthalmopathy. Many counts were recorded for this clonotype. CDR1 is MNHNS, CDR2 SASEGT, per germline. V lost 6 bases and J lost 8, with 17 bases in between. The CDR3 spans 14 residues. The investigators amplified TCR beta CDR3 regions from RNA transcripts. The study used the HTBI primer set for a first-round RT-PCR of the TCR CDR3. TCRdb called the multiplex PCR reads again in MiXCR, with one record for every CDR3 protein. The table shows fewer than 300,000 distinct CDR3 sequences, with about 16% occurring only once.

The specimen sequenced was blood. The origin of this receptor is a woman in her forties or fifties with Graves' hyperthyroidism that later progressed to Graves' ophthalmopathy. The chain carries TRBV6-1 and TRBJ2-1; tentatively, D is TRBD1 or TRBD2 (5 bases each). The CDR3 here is CASRKDWGLDEQFF. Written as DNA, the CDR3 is TGTGCCAGCAGGAAGGACTGGGGCTTAGATGAGCAGTTCTTC.